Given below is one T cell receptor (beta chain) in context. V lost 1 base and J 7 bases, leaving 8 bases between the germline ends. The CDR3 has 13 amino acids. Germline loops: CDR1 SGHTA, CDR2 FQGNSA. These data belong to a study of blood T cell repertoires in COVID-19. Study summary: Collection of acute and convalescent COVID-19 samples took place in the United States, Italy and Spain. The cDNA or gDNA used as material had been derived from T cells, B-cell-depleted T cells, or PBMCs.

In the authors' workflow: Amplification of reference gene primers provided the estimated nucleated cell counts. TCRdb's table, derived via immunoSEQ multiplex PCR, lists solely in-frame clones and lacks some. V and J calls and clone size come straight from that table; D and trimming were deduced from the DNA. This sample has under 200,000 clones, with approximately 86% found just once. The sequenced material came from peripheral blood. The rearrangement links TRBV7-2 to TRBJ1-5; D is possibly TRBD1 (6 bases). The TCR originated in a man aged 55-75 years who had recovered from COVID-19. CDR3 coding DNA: TGTGCCAGCAGCTTAGGCGGGGGCCAGCCCCAGCATTTT. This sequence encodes CASSLGGGQPQHF.